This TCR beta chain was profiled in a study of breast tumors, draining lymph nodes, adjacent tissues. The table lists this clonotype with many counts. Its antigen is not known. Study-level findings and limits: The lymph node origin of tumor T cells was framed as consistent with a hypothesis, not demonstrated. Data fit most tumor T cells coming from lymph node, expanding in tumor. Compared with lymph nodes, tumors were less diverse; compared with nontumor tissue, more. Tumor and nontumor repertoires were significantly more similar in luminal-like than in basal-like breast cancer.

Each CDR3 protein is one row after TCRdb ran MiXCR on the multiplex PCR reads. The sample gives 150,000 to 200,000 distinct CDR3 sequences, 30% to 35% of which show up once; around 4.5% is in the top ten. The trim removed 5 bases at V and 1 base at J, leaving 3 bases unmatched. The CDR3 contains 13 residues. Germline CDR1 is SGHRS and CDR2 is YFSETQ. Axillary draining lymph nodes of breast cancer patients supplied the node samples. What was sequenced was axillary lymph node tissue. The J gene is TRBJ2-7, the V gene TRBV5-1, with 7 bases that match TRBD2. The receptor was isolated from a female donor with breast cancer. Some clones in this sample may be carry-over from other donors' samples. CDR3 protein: CASRGGGSYEQYF. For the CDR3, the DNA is TGCGCCAGCAGGGGGGGGGGTTCCTACGAGCAGTACTTC.